Below, 30 T cell receptor beta chains from the same sample are listed, as sequenced in a study of blood T cell repertoires in COVID-19. The assay was immunoSEQ multiplex PCR, and TCRdb's table has in-frame clones only and misses some. The profile shows some 230,000 clones, about 80% of them singletons. The specimen sequenced was PBMCs or T cells enriched from blood (not recorded which). The receptors here all came from a middle-aged woman with acute COVID-19.

J is TRBJ1-4 and V is TRBV18, with no clear D. With 2 bases removed from V and 0 bases from J, the gap between germline ends came to 7 bases. Germline V gives CDR1 KGHSH, CDR2 LQKENI. This CDR3 contains 15 residues. The CDR3 sequence is CASSPAGATNEKLFF. The CDR3 DNA reads as TGTGCCAGCTCACCAGCGGGTGCAACTAATGAAAAACTGTTTTTT. The whole variable domain, filled in from reference TRBV18 and TRBJ1-4, reads NAGVMQNPRHLVRRRGQEARLRCSPMKGHSHVYWYRQLPEEGLKFMVYLQKENIIDESGMPKERFSAEFPKEGPSILRIQQVVRGDSAAYFCASSPAGATNEKLFFGSGTQLSVL.

The rearrangement joins TRBV7-9 to TRBJ2-7; 9 bases match TRBD1. V gave up 5 bases and J gave up 1 base; unmatched junction bases: 9. CDR1 is SEHNR and CDR2 is FQNEAQ in the germline V gene (reference sequence). The CDR3 length is 16 residues. CDR3 bases: TGTGCCAGCAGCGCGTACAGGGGGCCAAAGTCCTACGAGCAGTACTTC. It translates to CASSAYRGPKSYEQYF.

J is TRBJ2-1 and V is TRBV29-1, with 8 nucleotides matching TRBD2. The CDR3 runs 17 residues. Germline V gene data show CDR1 as SQVTM and CDR2 as ANQGSEA. V gave up 1 base and J gave up 1 base; unmatched junction bases: 9. The CDR3 is CSVEGWASGPSYNEQFF. The CDR3 coding sequence is TGCAGCGTTGAAGGTTGGGCTAGCGGGCCATCCTACAATGAGCAGTTCTTC.

In its sample, this clone was seen a few times. The chain uses TRBV11-2 and TRBJ2-7; 13 bases are shared with TRBD2. There are 18 residues in the CDR3. V trimming: 8 bases; J trimming: 0 bases; junction bases outside the gene matches: 13. Germline CDR1 and CDR2: SGHAT and FQNNGV. The DNA for the CDR3 is TGTGCCAGCCATAAGGGACTAGCGGGACCGAAAGCCTCCTACGAGCAGTACTTC. Protein product: CASHKGLAGPKASYEQYF. Full variable domain (remainder filled in from reference TRBV11-2 and TRBJ2-7): EAGVAQSPRYKIIEKRQSVAFWCNPISGHATLYWYQQILGQGPKLLIQFQNNGVVDDSQLPKDRFSAERLKGVDSTLKIQPAKLEDSAVYLCASHKGLAGPKASYEQYFGPGTRLTVT.

This chain connects TRBV7-6 to TRBJ1-3; D is uncertain. The germline V gene has CDR1 SGHVS and CDR2 FNYEAQ. The CDR3 runs to 18 residues. V dropped 5 bases and J dropped 0 bases, with 20 bases sitting between them. This chain's CDR3 is CASSQTSHAGLSGNTIYF. The CDR3 DNA reads TGTGCCAGCAGCCAGACTTCCCATGCGGGTCTCTCTGGAAACACCATATATTTT. The entire variable domain, with the rest obtained from reference TRBV7-6 and TRBJ1-3, is as follows: GAGVSQSPRYKVTKRGQDVALRCDPISGHVSLYWYRQALGQGPEFLTYFNYEAQQDKSGLPNDRFSAERPEGSISTLTIQRTEQRDSAMYRCASSQTSHAGLSGNTIYFGEGSWLTVV.

This clone was seen only a few times. The chain is built from TRBV5-5 and TRBJ2-7; tentatively, D is TRBD1 (5 bases). The V gene's germline CDR1 is SGHKS and CDR2 YYEKEE (reference sequence). Trimming cost V 0 bases and J 4 bases, with 14 bases left between them. The CDR3 has 15 amino acids. The CDR3 is CASSLEGESAYEQYF. CDR3 DNA: TGTGCCAGCAGCTTGGAAGGGGAAAGTGCGTACGAGCAGTACTTC.

The chain combines TRBV3-1 (or the pseudogene TRBV3-2) with TRBJ1-3, with 7 bases fitting TRBD1. Looked up from germline, CDR1 is LGHDT and CDR2 is YNNKEL (reference sequence). This CDR3 contains 14 residues. Trimming at V came to 4 bases and at J to 5 bases, leaving 5 bases not matched to a gene. CDR3 nucleotides: TGTGCCAGCAGCCCGTCGACAGGGAGAAACACCATATATTTT. Its protein is CASSPSTGRNTIYF.

This sequence joins TRBV6-1 and TRBJ2-1, with 8 bases matching TRBD2. Germline loops: CDR1 MNHNS, CDR2 SASEGT. The CDR3 consists of 17 residues. V lost 4 bases and J lost 5; bases outside the gene matches: 13. The CDR3 sequence: CASSASYLAGPHNEQFF. The CDR3 DNA reads TGTGCCAGCAGTGCTTCCTATTTAGCGGGGCCTCACAATGAGCAGTTCTTC.

The J gene is TRBJ1-1, the V gene TRBV7-2, with TRBD1 matching over 11 bases. CDR3 length: 14 amino acids. The V gene's germline CDR1 is SGHTA and CDR2 FQGNSA. Trimming took 8 bases from V and 5 from J; bases not matched to a gene: 7. The CDR3 spells CASGQGAGLTEAFF. In nucleotides, the CDR3 is TGTGCCAGCGGACAGGGGGCGGGATTGACTGAAGCTTTCTTT.

The CDR3 protein is CASSGGLERDNSYNEQFF. DNA of the CDR3: TGTGCCAGCAGTGGGGGCTTGGAGCGGGACAACTCCTACAATGAGCAGTTCTTC. J is TRBJ2-1 and V is TRBV25-1; a weak D match, TRBD2 (7 bases). The CDR3 consists of 18 residues. Germline loops: CDR1 MGHDK, CDR2 SYGVNS. V gave up 4 bases and J gave up 0 bases, with 19 bases separating them.

V gene TRBV14 combines with J gene TRBJ2-7; 13 nucleotides match TRBD2. The V segment lost 0 bases and the J segment 6 bases; nucleotides outside the gene matches: 8. This CDR3 spans 17 amino acids. Germline V gene data show CDR1 as SGHDN and CDR2 as FVKESK. The CDR3 spells CASSQEWGLAGPVEQYF. DNA of the CDR3: TGTGCCAGCAGCCAAGAATGGGGACTAGCGGGGCCAGTCGAGCAGTACTTC.

The chain recombines TRBV5-5 with TRBJ1-5, with TRBD1 identical over 8 bases. CDR1 is SGHKS and CDR2 is YYEKEE in the germline V gene (reference sequence). V shed 0 bases and J 6 bases; nucleotides not matched to a gene: 5. CDR3 size: 15 residues. The CDR3 sequence: CASSLGTGNAQPQHF. The CDR3 DNA sequence: TGTGCCAGCAGCTTGGGGACAGGGAATGCTCAGCCCCAGCATTTT.

The chain has TRBV3-1 (or the pseudogene TRBV3-2) and TRBJ2-1; D is ambiguous. The V gene lost 0 bases and the J gene lost 4 bases, with 7 bases spanning the gap. CDR3 length: 14 residues. CDR1 and CDR2 (germline): LGHDT, YNNKEL (reference sequence). The CDR3 spells CASSQDTPYNEQFF. CDR3 nucleotide sequence: TGTGCCAGCAGCCAAGACACACCTTACAATGAGCAGTTCTTC.

Only one count was recorded for this clone. V usage is TRBV19 and J usage is TRBJ1-2, with D maybe TRBD1 (5 bases). The CDR3 is 15 residues long. The V and J ends lost 7 bases and 4 bases respectively, with 19 bases between them. Per the germline V gene, CDR1 is LNHDA and CDR2 is SQIVND (reference sequence). CDR3: CASTGGGDVLYGYTF. The CDR3 DNA is TGTGCCAGTACCGGAGGCGGGGACGTCCTCTATGGCTACACCTTC.

This chain joins TRBV5-1 and TRBJ2-1; D remains unclear. CDR1 and CDR2 (germline): SGHRS, YFSETQ. V was clipped by 4 bases and J by 7 bases, with 9 bases between them. This CDR3 spans 12 amino acids. CDR3 residues: CASSVSKNEQFF. CDR3 nucleotides: TGCGCCAGCAGCGTCAGTAAGAATGAGCAGTTCTTC.

In this sample, this clone turned up once. J is TRBJ1-6 and V is TRBV7-8, with no clear D. The V and J ends lost 5 bases and 7 bases respectively, with 12 bases between them. Germline V gene data show CDR1 as SGHVS and CDR2 as FQNEAQ. The CDR3 is made up of 14 amino acids. CDR3: CASSPEGGNSPLHF. The CDR3 DNA is TGTGCCAGCAGCCCCGAGGGAGGGAATTCACCCCTCCACTTT.

Notes on this clone: Other nucleotide sequences from this sample produce the same CDR3. V is TRBV28 and J is TRBJ2-5; D unresolved. The CDR3 contains 11 residues. Germline V gives CDR1 MDHEN, CDR2 SYDVKM. With 5 bases removed from V and 5 bases from J, the gap between germline ends came to 6 bases. CDR3 coding DNA: TGTGCCAGCAGTACCCGGGAGACCCAGTACTTC. This encodes CASSTRETQYF.

J is TRBJ2-2 and V is TRBV7-9; D remains ambiguous. CDR1 is SEHNR, CDR2 FQNEAQ, per germline (reference sequence). V was trimmed by 5 bases and J by 2 bases, leaving 6 bases between them. This CDR3 comprises 13 residues. Here the CDR3 reads CASSPINTGELFF. As DNA, the CDR3 is TGTGCCAGCAGCCCAATCAACACCGGGGAGCTGTTTTTT. The complete variable domain, with remaining parts taken from reference TRBV7-9 and TRBJ2-2, reads DTGVSQNPRHKITKRGQNVTFRCDPISEHNRLYWYRQTLGQGPEFLTYFQNEAQLEKSRLLSDRFSAERPKGSFSTLEIQRTEQGDSAMYLCASSPINTGELFFGEGSRLTVL.

The chain couples TRBV24-1 to TRBJ1-6; D gene unclear. Germline values: CDR1 KGHDR, CDR2 SFDVKD. V lost 9 bases, J lost 7 bases, and 12 bases lay in between. The CDR3 runs to 13 residues. CDR3 protein: CATSAAENSPLHF. CDR3 DNA: TGTGCCACCTCAGCGGCAGAAAATTCACCCCTCCACTTT.

J is TRBJ1-1 and V is TRBV30, with 7 bases aligning to TRBD1. The CDR3 sequence is 13 residues long. V shed 7 bases, J shed 8 bases, and the junction held 13 bases outside the gene matches. CDR1 and CDR2 from the germline V gene are GTSNPN and SVGIG (reference sequence). CDR3 nucleotides: TGTGCCTCGCTGAGAGGGGGCATGGGGGAAGCTTTCTTT. Translated: CASLRGGMGEAFF.

The chain couples TRBV11-2 to TRBJ1-2, with 9 nucleotides matching TRBD1. In germline, CDR1 is SGHAT, CDR2 FQNNGV. Trimming removed 4 bases from V and 5 bases from J; junction bases left unmatched: 8. This CDR3 spans 15 amino acids. In DNA form, the CDR3 reads TGTGCCAGCAGCTCGGACAGGGGATTTGGGTATGGCTACACCTTC. Protein sequence: CASSSDRGFGYGYTF.

The V gene is TRBV28, the J gene TRBJ2-1; 7 bases align to TRBD2. The CDR3 is made up of 14 amino acids. Losses at the gene ends were 5 bases for V and 8 bases for J; bases not matched to a gene: 9. Germline CDR1 is MDHEN and CDR2 is SYDVKM. Written as DNA, the CDR3 is TGTGCCAGCAGTCCGGCGGGAGTCCCCCATGAGCAGTTCTTC. Residues: CASSPAGVPHEQFF.

The chain recombines TRBV19 with TRBJ1-2; perhaps TRBD1 as D (5 bases). Germline CDR1 and CDR2: LNHDA and SQIVND (reference sequence). V lost 6 bases and J 3 bases, leaving 11 bases between the germline ends. The length of the CDR3 is 13 residues. CDR3 DNA: TGTGCCAGTAGGTGGGGCGCAGACTATGGCTACACCTTC. It encodes CASRWGADYGYTF.

The genes are TRBV11-1 and TRBJ2-5, with D maybe TRBD1 (6 bases). Germline CDR1 is SGHAT and CDR2 is FQDESV (reference sequence). This CDR3 is built from 15 residues. V was clipped by 4 bases and J by 4 bases, with 16 bases between them. The CDR3 region is CASSSGRGSRETQYF. Written as DNA, the CDR3 is TGTGCCAGCAGCTCGGGCAGGGGTTCTAGAGAGACCCAGTACTTC.

The rearrangement uses TRBV27 and TRBJ1-1, with D possibly TRBD1 on 5 matching bases. Trimming pared 6 bases from V and 2 bases from J, leaving 13 bases between. The CDR3 is made up of 14 amino acids. The germline V gene encodes CDR1 MNHEY and CDR2 SMNVEV (reference sequence). In nucleotides, the CDR3 is TGTGCCAGCAGAGGTACGACAGCAAACACTGAAGCTTTCTTT. It is translated as CASRGTTANTEAFF.

The rearrangement joins TRBV29-1 to TRBJ2-1; the match to TRBD2 covers 13 bases. Germline V gives CDR1 SQVTM, CDR2 ANQGSEA. V lost 4 bases and J lost 10; bases outside the gene matches: 4. There are 13 residues in the CDR3. CDR3 bases: TGCAGCGTTGCGGGACTAGCGGGGTCAGAGCAGTTCTTC. Protein product: CSVAGLAGSEQFF.

The rearrangement uses TRBV19 and TRBJ1-2; a weak D match, TRBD1 (5 bases). Germline V lookup: CDR1 LNHDA, CDR2 SQIVND (reference sequence). The length of the CDR3 is 16 residues. V gave up 3 bases and J gave up 5 bases, with 19 bases separating them. The CDR3, as DNA: TGTGCCAGTAGTATGGGGGAGGCCTCGATCCCGTATGGCTACACCTTC. It encodes CASSMGEASIPYGYTF.

The CDR3 nucleotides are TGTGCCAGCAGCCCCACTAGAGCCCAGTTCTACGAGCAGTACTTC. This sequence encodes CASSPTRAQFYEQYF. The chain employs TRBV7-9 and TRBJ2-7, with D possibly matching TRBD2 (5 bases). The germline CDR1 and CDR2 sequences are SEHNR and FQNEAQ (reference sequence). The CDR3 loop spans 15 amino acids. Between the trimmed V and J ends, which lost 5 bases and 3 bases, there was a span of 17 bases.

The chain is built from TRBV27 and TRBJ2-5, with a possible D match to TRBD2 (6 bases). The CDR3 runs to 13 residues. Germline V gene lookup returns CDR1 MNHEY and CDR2 SMNVEV (reference sequence). Trimming took 5 bases from V and 5 from J, leaving 12 bases between them. This CDR3 reads CASSPRRGETQYF. Here the CDR3 DNA reads TGTGCCAGCAGTCCTAGGAGGGGCGAGACCCAGTACTTC.

The genes are TRBV28 and TRBJ2-7, with TRBD1 identical over 7 bases. The CDR3 contains 15 residues. CDR1 and CDR2 (germline): MDHEN, SYDVKM. Germline trimming cut 4 bases from V and 2 bases from J; bases unmatched to any gene: 8. CDR3 in amino acids: CASSSRTGPTYEQYF. The CDR3 nucleotides are TGTGCCAGCAGTTCCCGGACAGGCCCCACCTACGAGCAGTACTTC.